These 20 T cell receptor beta chains originate from one sample sequenced in a study of blood T cell repertoires in COVID-19. Generated by immunoSEQ multiplex PCR, the TCRdb table keeps only in-frame clones and is missing some. The table has 40,000 or so clones, more than 60% seen once. The sequenced sample consisted of peripheral blood. All receptors derive from a woman aged 65 to 85 with acute or convalescent COVID-19.

This clone was seen only once. The junction departs from germline at one end; a sequencing error may be responsible. The CDR3 sequence is CASSLGTVHEQYF. CDR3 DNA sequence: TGTGCTAGCAGCTTAGGGACAGTCCACGAGCAGTACTTC. The chain joins TRBV7-7 to TRBJ2-7, with 7 bases lining up with TRBD1. CDR1 SSHAT and CDR2 FNYEAQ come from the germline V gene (reference sequence). The CDR3 is 13 amino acids.

This clone was observed a handful of times. The chain combines TRBV18 with TRBJ2-7; no clear D. Germline loops: CDR1 KGHSH, CDR2 LQKENI. Deletions cut 2 bases from V and 7 bases from J, with 15 bases between. CDR3 size: 14 residues. The CDR3 coding sequence is TGTGCCAGCTCACCAGGAGCCCCCGGTGGGGAGCAGTACTTC. Its translation is CASSPGAPGGEQYF.

The chain combines TRBV28 with TRBJ1-5, with no clear D. The CDR3 has 12 amino acids. The V end lost 8 bases, the J end lost 3 bases, and 8 bases lay between the germline ends. Germline V gene lookup returns CDR1 MDHEN and CDR2 SYDVKM. The CDR3 protein is CASGDPNQPQHF. In DNA, the CDR3 is TGTGCCAGCGGAGATCCCAATCAGCCCCAGCATTTT.

The chain links TRBV12-3 or TRBV12-4 to TRBJ2-3; 9 nucleotides line up with TRBD2. V dropped 5 bases and J dropped 6; count of bases not matched to a gene: 3. The CDR3 is made up of 13 amino acids. This chain's CDR3 is CASSGLAWDTQYF. The CDR3 nucleotides read TGTGCCAGCAGTGGACTAGCGTGGGATACGCAGTATTTT.

This rearrangement joins TRBV7-2 to TRBJ1-3; D gene uncertain. Germline V gene sequence: CDR1 SGHTA, CDR2 FQGNSA. There are 15 residues in the CDR3. V was pared by 3 bases and J by 0 bases, with 9 bases between. The CDR3 reads CASSLSVSSGNTIYF. The CDR3 DNA reads as TGTGCCAGCAGCTTGTCCGTCAGCTCTGGAAACACCATATATTTT.

The chain links TRBV5-1 to TRBJ2-6; no reliable D call. The CDR3 length is 14 residues. CDR1 is SGHRS and CDR2 is YFSETQ in the germline V gene. Trimming left V 3 bases short and J 4 bases short, with 8 bases between. The CDR3 nucleotides read TGCGCCAGCAGCTGGAGACCCGGGGCCAACGTCCTGACTTTC. Amino acids: CASSWRPGANVLTF.

This chain uses TRBV12-3 or TRBV12-4 with TRBJ1-2; no firm D call. This CDR3 region has 13 residues. V lost 3 bases to trimming and J lost 2 bases, with 7 bases between them. The CDR3 nucleotides are TGTGCCAGCAGTTTCGGGGTGAACTATGGCTACACCTTC. Protein product: CASSFGVNYGYTF.

A few counts support this clone. V and J are TRBV30 and TRBJ1-2; TRBD1 is a possible D gene (5 bases). CDR1 GTSNPN and CDR2 SVGIG come from the germline V gene (reference sequence). V gave up 3 bases and J gave up 4 bases, with 12 bases separating them. The CDR3 totals 13 residues. The CDR3 nucleotides are TGTGCCTGGAGGGAGGGGTATGGCTATGGCTACACCTTC. Its protein is CAWREGYGYGYTF. Together with reference TRBV30 and TRBJ1-2, the CDR3 gives the full variable domain: SQTIHQWPATLVQPVGSPLSLECTVEGTSNPNLYWYRQAAGRGLQLLFYSVGIGQISSEVPQNLSASRPQDRQFILSSKKLLLSDSGFYLCAWREGYGYGYTFGSGTRLTVV.

V gene TRBV4-1 combines with J gene TRBJ2-7; no definite D call. The V gene lost 4 bases and the J gene lost 0 bases, with 7 bases spanning the gap. The germline gives CDR1 MGHRA, CDR2 YSYEKL. The CDR3 runs to 13 residues. CDR3 nucleotides: TGCGCCAGCAGCCGTAGGAGCTCCTACGAGCAGTACTTC. Protein sequence: CASSRRSSYEQYF.

J is TRBJ1-2 and V is TRBV19, with D unclear. Germline V gives CDR1 LNHDA, CDR2 SQIVND (reference sequence). Trimming removed 5 bases from V and 4 bases from J, with 11 bases in between. The CDR3 consists of 13 residues. The CDR3 loop reads CASSDGAFYGYTF. In DNA, the CDR3 is TGTGCCAGTAGTGATGGAGCCTTCTATGGCTACACCTTC. Full variable domain (remainder filled in from reference TRBV19 and TRBJ1-2): DGGITQSPKYLFRKEGQNVTLSCEQNLNHDAMYWYRQDPGQGLRLIYYSQIVNDFQKGDIAEGYSVSREKKESFPLTVTSAQKNPTAFYLCASSDGAFYGYTFGSGTRLTVV.

This chain links TRBV4-2 with TRBJ2-3; TRBD2 agrees at 8 bases. The length of the CDR3 is 16 residues. Germline loops: CDR1 LGHNA, CDR2 YNFKEQ. Trimming took 1 base from V and 4 from J; bases not matched to a gene: 7. DNA for the CDR3: TGTGCCAGCAGCCAAGTAGTTTCAGCGGGGGCAGATACGCAGTATTTT. Its protein is CASSQVVSAGADTQYF.

This chain uses TRBV9 with TRBJ2-5, with 12 bases matching TRBD2. The V gene end was trimmed by 4 bases and the J gene end by 0 bases; junction bases not matched to a gene: 10. The CDR3 totals 18 residues. Looked up from germline, CDR1 is SGDLS and CDR2 is YYNGEE. The CDR3: CASSKGTGTSGYQETQYF. The DNA of the CDR3 is TGTGCCAGCAGCAAAGGAACTGGGACTAGCGGGTACCAAGAGACCCAGTACTTC.

V and J are TRBV6-5 and TRBJ1-4; 8 bases align to TRBD1. The junction had 4 bases not matched to a gene; V was cut back by 6 bases and J by 7 bases. Germline V gives CDR1 MNHEY, CDR2 SVGAGI. This CDR3 is 13 amino acids long. CDR3 bases: TGTGCCAGCAGGCAGGGGGCGGGTGAAAAACTGTTTTTT. This codes for CASRQGAGEKLFF.

This clone was found a few times. The chain combines TRBV10-2 with TRBJ2-7, with D tentatively TRBD2 (5 bases). CDR1 and CDR2 from the germline V gene are WSHSY and SAAADI. The CDR3 is 14 residues long. The V gene lost 6 bases and the J gene lost 0 bases, with 12 bases spanning the gap. CDR3 sequence: CASRSAVSSYEQYF. The CDR3 region has the DNA TGCGCCAGCAGATCAGCGGTTAGCTCCTACGAGCAGTACTTC.

The chain recombines TRBV19 with TRBJ1-1, with a possible D match to TRBD1 (6 bases). Germline values: CDR1 LNHDA, CDR2 SQIVND (reference sequence). The CDR3 covers 12 residues. The ends were cut back, 10 bases at V and 5 bases at J, with 14 bases in the middle. CDR3 loop: CATSDRGTEAFF. The CDR3 bases are TGTGCCACCTCGGACAGAGGGACTGAAGCTTTCTTT.

The chain is built from TRBV5-1 and TRBJ2-3; TRBD2 matches 12 bases. The trim removed 1 base at V and 0 bases at J, leaving 3 bases unmatched. Germline V gene data show CDR1 as SGHRS and CDR2 as YFSETQ. The CDR3 loop spans 17 amino acids. The CDR3, as DNA: TGCGCCAGCAGCTTGCCTGGGACTAGCGGGAGCACAGATACGCAGTATTTT. It is translated as CASSLPGTSGSTDTQYF.

V is TRBV20-1 and J is TRBJ2-1; weak D call: TRBD2 (6 bases). Between the trimmed V and J ends, which lost 3 bases and 2 bases, there was a span of 11 bases. Germline V gives CDR1 DFQATT, CDR2 SNEGSKA (reference sequence). The CDR3 length is 14 residues. The CDR3 reads CSASTSLTYNEQFF. Here the CDR3 DNA reads TGCAGTGCTAGTACTAGCTTGACCTACAATGAGCAGTTCTTC.

V and J are TRBV2 and TRBJ2-3; D perhaps matches TRBD2 (6 bases). Germline CDR1 reads SNHLY; CDR2 reads FYNNEI. Trimming removed 5 bases from V and 1 base from J, with 13 bases in between. This CDR3 is built from 15 residues. CDR3 protein: CASSSQSGGTDTQYF. The CDR3 coding sequence is TGTGCCAGCAGTAGTCAGTCGGGAGGCACAGATACGCAGTATTTT.

V gene TRBV2 combines with J gene TRBJ2-7; tentatively, D is TRBD1 (5 bases). The CDR3 is made up of 13 amino acids. Germline CDR1 is SNHLY and CDR2 is FYNNEI. With 4 bases removed from V and 1 base from J, the gap between germline ends came to 8 bases. The CDR3 region is CASSGRQSYEQYF. CDR3 bases: TGTGCCAGCAGTGGTAGACAGTCCTACGAGCAGTACTTC.

The rearrangement uses TRBV9 and TRBJ1-4; D may be TRBD1 (6 bases). V lost 7 bases to trimming and J lost 2 bases, with 15 bases between them. Germline CDR1 reads SGDLS; CDR2 reads YYNGEE. This CDR3 spans 15 amino acids. This CDR3 is CASGLRGSTNEKLFF. The CDR3 bases are TGTGCCAGCGGACTCAGGGGTTCCACTAATGAAAAACTGTTTTTT.